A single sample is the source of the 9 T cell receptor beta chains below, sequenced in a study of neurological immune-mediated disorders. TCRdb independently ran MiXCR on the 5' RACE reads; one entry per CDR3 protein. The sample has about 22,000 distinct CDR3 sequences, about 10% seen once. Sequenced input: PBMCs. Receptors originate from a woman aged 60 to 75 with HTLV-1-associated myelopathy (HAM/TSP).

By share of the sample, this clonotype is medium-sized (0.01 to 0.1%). The CDR3 reads CATSRDSAVYYNSPLHF. The CDR3, as DNA: TGTGCCACCAGCAGAGATTCAGCAGTTTACTATAATTCACCCCTCCACTTT. The chain uses TRBV15 and TRBJ1-6; no reliable D call. With 0 bases removed from V and 3 bases from J, the gap between germline ends came to 12 bases. Germline CDR1 reads LNHNV; CDR2 reads YYDKDF (reference sequence). This CDR3 has 17 residues.

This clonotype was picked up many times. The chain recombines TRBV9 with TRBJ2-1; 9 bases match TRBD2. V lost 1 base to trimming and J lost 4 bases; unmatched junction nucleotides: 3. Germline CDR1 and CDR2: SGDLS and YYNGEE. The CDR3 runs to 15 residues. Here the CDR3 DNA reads TGTGCCAGCAGCGTACGCGGGGGGGCGTACAATGAGCAGTTCTTC. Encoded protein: CASSVRGGAYNEQFF.

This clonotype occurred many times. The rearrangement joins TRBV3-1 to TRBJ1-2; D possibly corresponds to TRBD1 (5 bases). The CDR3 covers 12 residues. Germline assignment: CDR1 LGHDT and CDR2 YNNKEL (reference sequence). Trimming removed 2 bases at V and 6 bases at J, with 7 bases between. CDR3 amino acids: CASSQRGDGYTF. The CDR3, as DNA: TGTGCCAGCAGCCAACGAGGGGATGGCTACACCTTC.

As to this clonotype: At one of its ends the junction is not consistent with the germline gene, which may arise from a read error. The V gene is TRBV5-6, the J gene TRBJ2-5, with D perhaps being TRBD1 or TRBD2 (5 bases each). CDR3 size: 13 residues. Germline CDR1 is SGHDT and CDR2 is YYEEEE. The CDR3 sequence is CASSLNPWGTKYF. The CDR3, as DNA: TGTGCCAGCAGCTTGAATCCCTGGGGGACCAAGTACTTC.

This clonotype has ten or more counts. CDR3 DNA sequence: TGTGCCAGCAGTTTTGCTAGCGAGGCGAACACCGGGGAGCTGTTTTTT. Translated: CASSFASEANTGELFF. This sequence joins TRBV12-3 or TRBV12-4 and TRBJ2-2; TRBD2 is a possible D gene (6 bases). The CDR3 is 16 amino acids. Between the trimmed V and J ends, which lost 3 bases and 0 bases, there was a span of 11 bases.

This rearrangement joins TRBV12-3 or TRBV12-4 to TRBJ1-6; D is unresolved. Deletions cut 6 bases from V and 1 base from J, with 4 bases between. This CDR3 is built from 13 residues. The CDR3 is CASRRSYNSPLHF. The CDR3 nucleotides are TGTGCCAGCAGACGGTCCTATAATTCACCCCTCCACTTT.

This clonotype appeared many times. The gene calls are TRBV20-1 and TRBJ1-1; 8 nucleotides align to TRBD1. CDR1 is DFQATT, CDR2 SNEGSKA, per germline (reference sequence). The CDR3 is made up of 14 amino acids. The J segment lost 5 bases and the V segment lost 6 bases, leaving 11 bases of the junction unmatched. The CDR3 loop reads CSARNRGRSTEAFF. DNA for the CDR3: TGCAGTGCGAGGAACAGGGGGAGGAGTACTGAAGCTTTCTTT.

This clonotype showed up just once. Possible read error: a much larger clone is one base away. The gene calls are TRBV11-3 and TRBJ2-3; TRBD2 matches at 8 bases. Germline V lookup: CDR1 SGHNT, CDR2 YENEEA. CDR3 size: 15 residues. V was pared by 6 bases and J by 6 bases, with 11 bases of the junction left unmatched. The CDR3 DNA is TGTGCCAGCAGTTATAGCGGGGCCATGGGGGATACGCAGTATTTT. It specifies CASSYSGAMGDTQYF.

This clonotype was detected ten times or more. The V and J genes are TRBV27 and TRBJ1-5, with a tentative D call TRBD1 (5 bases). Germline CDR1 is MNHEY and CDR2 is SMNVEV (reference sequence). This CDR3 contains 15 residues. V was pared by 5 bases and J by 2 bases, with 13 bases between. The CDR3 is CASSPTAGGNQPQHF. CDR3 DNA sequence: TGTGCCAGCAGTCCGACAGCCGGGGGCAATCAGCCCCAGCATTTT.